These T cell receptor beta chains were read from a single sample in a study of human CD8 memory T cell subsets. After re-calling the 5' RACE reads, TCRdb lists one entry per CDR3 protein, DNA absent. The table for this sample gives 8,500 to 14,000 distinct CDR3 sequences. The sequenced sample was CD8+ T cells from PBMCs. The receptors originated from a human donor in good health. The CDR3 runs from the conserved cysteine through the conserved F or W. Fields, in order: J gene, V gene, clone size, CDR3 protein. Rows may omit the clone size; those that give it use once, few, many or a size class.

j_gene: TRBJ1-2
v_gene: TRBV28
abundance: medium-sized
CDR3aa: CASSFISNYGYTF

j_gene: TRBJ2-1
v_gene: TRBV5-1
abundance: .
CDR3aa: CASKEGADEQFF

j_gene: TRBJ2-7
v_gene: TRBV7-9
abundance: .
CDR3aa: CAGTSDSLPYEQYF

j_gene: TRBJ2-2
v_gene: TRBV29-1
abundance: .
CDR3aa: CSVYRTGITFTGELFF

j_gene: TRBJ1-6
v_gene: TRBV4-1
abundance: medium-sized
CDR3aa: CASSQSQGNSPLHF

j_gene: TRBJ2-5
v_gene: TRBV2
abundance: medium-sized
CDR3aa: CASRETSGIETQYF

j_gene: TRBJ2-3
v_gene: TRBV13
abundance: .
CDR3aa: CASSLIRERQGAYTDTQYF

j_gene: TRBJ2-7
v_gene: TRBV4-1
abundance: .
CDR3aa: CASSQVGLPTEQYF

j_gene: TRBJ1-1
v_gene: TRBV7-6
abundance: medium-sized
CDR3aa: CASSLDNFEAFF

j_gene: TRBJ2-7
v_gene: TRBV6-6
abundance: .
CDR3aa: CASSRTSSYEQYF

j_gene: TRBJ2-7
v_gene: TRBV7-2
abundance: .
CDR3aa: CASSFTSGNEQYF

j_gene: TRBJ2-1
v_gene: TRBV19
abundance: medium-sized
CDR3aa: CASSITADNEQFF

j_gene: TRBJ2-3
v_gene: TRBV28
abundance: .
CDR3aa: CASSLVVAIGLPDTQYF

j_gene: TRBJ2-5
v_gene: TRBV19
abundance: .
CDR3aa: CASSWGTGGEQETQYF

j_gene: TRBJ2-5
v_gene: TRBV29-1
abundance: .
CDR3aa: CSVPDNQETQYF

j_gene: TRBJ2-7
v_gene: TRBV20-1
abundance: .
CDR3aa: CSARDLVSVRDGEQYF

j_gene: TRBJ1-2
v_gene: TRBV28
abundance: .
CDR3aa: CASSLTGEGYTF

j_gene: TRBJ2-3
v_gene: TRBV28
abundance: .
CDR3aa: CASSLWGNTQYF

j_gene: TRBJ2-1
v_gene: TRBV3-1
abundance: medium-sized
CDR3aa: CASSPEAGSLYNEQFF

j_gene: TRBJ2-1
v_gene: TRBV6-2/TRBV6-3
abundance: medium-sized
CDR3aa: CASSSPSQGYEQFF

j_gene: TRBJ2-1
v_gene: TRBV11-3
abundance: .
CDR3aa: CASSLGALEQFF

j_gene: TRBJ2-7
v_gene: TRBV12-3/TRBV12-4
abundance: .
CDR3aa: CASSRAGLAGASYEQYF

j_gene: TRBJ1-2
v_gene: TRBV28
abundance: .
CDR3aa: CASRTTDSYGYTF

j_gene: TRBJ2-2
v_gene: TRBV28
abundance: .
CDR3aa: CASVLIQGGELFF

j_gene: TRBJ1-5
v_gene: TRBV7-8
abundance: medium-sized
CDR3aa: CASSLGGRSSNQPQHF

j_gene: TRBJ2-7
v_gene: TRBV11-3
abundance: .
CDR3aa: CASSSHREPSGRAGNTYEQYF

j_gene: TRBJ2-5
v_gene: TRBV29-1
abundance: medium-sized
CDR3aa: CSSQSSEETQYF

j_gene: TRBJ2-7
v_gene: TRBV7-6
abundance: .
CDR3aa: CASSFGDSTYEQYF

j_gene: TRBJ2-7
v_gene: TRBV28
abundance: .
CDR3aa: CASSLKGQGYEQYF

j_gene: TRBJ2-7
v_gene: TRBV5-6
abundance: .
CDR3aa: CASSLWDRGPYEQYF

j_gene: TRBJ1-2
v_gene: TRBV12-3/TRBV12-4
abundance: medium-sized
CDR3aa: CASSYWQKRNYGYTF

j_gene: TRBJ2-2
v_gene: TRBV4-2
abundance: .
CDR3aa: CASSQEGGGRLTGELFF

j_gene: TRBJ2-5
v_gene: TRBV28
abundance: .
CDR3aa: CASSLLGQETQYF

j_gene: TRBJ2-7
v_gene: TRBV30
abundance: .
CDR3aa: CAWSLGQGYEQYF

j_gene: TRBJ1-5
v_gene: TRBV7-9
abundance: medium-sized
CDR3aa: CASSLDEQPQHF

j_gene: TRBJ2-1
v_gene: TRBV25-1
abundance: .
CDR3aa: CASSAGGLLNEQFF

j_gene: TRBJ2-1
v_gene: TRBV12-3/TRBV12-4
abundance: .
CDR3aa: CASTSSYNEQFF

j_gene: TRBJ1-2
v_gene: TRBV14
abundance: .
CDR3aa: CASRLTGEEGYGYTF

j_gene: TRBJ2-1
v_gene: TRBV2
abundance: .
CDR3aa: CASKLAGGRDEQFF

j_gene: TRBJ1-5
v_gene: TRBV2
abundance: .
CDR3aa: CASRDRGAANQPQHF

j_gene: TRBJ2-3
v_gene: TRBV6-6
abundance: medium-sized
CDR3aa: CASNLHQGDTQYF

j_gene: TRBJ1-5
v_gene: TRBV12-5
abundance: .
CDR3aa: CASGFLDRDYSNQPQHF

j_gene: TRBJ2-3
v_gene: TRBV24-1
abundance: .
CDR3aa: CATSDNPSSGSTDTQYF

j_gene: TRBJ2-3
v_gene: TRBV7-3
abundance: .
CDR3aa: CASSLFGGTDTQYF

j_gene: TRBJ1-1
v_gene: TRBV5-1
abundance: .
CDR3aa: CASSLHDSMNTEAFF

j_gene: TRBJ2-7
v_gene: TRBV29-1
abundance: medium-sized
CDR3aa: CSVEVGTGVHEQYF